The rows below give T cell receptor beta chains drawn from one sample of a study of cytomegalovirus exposure and HLA in healthy donors. The assay was immunoSEQ multiplex PCR, and TCRdb's table has in-frame clones only and misses some. The profile shows 62,000 or so clones, 83% of them singletons. Material for sequencing was PBMCs. The source of these receptors is a man aged 25-45 years in good health and CMV-seronegative. The CDR3 runs from the conserved cysteine through the conserved F or W. A D gene is named only where the DNA matches it firmly. Size is omitted from some rows. Given values are once, few, many or a class for expanded clones.

>TRBJ2-3|TRBD2|.|TRBV19
CASSGQGGLAGFSSTDTQYF
TGTGCCAGTAGTGGCCAGGGAGGACTAGCGGGATTTTCTAGCACAGATACGCAGTATTTT
>TRBJ1-5|.|.|TRBV19
CASSQTGYNQPQHF
TGTGCCAGTAGCCAGACAGGCTACAATCAGCCCCAGCATTTT
>TRBJ2-6|.|few|TRBV5-6
CASSLAPRAGANVLTF
TGTGCCAGCAGCTTGGCCCCCAGGGCTGGGGCCAACGTCCTGACTTTC
>TRBJ2-7|.|.|TRBV5-4
CASSLAPAGNYEQYF
TGTGCCAGCAGCTTGGCCCCGGCAGGGAACTACGAGCAGTACTTC
>TRBJ2-5|TRBD2|.|TRBV14
CASSHGAGGQETQYF
TGTGCCAGCAGCCATGGAGCGGGGGGCCAAGAGACCCAGTACTTC
>TRBJ1-2|.|.|TRBV19
CASSIVADTYGYTF
TGTGCCAGTAGTATAGTCGCGGACACCTATGGCTACACCTTC
>TRBJ1-4|.|.|TRBV4-3
CASSQDLRGGGEKLFF
TGCGCCAGCAGCCAAGATTTGAGGGGAGGAGGTGAAAAACTGTTTTTT
>TRBJ1-2|.|.|TRBV15
CATSLGQNYGYTF
TGTGCCACCAGCCTCGGACAGAACTATGGCTACACCTTC
>TRBJ1-4|.|.|TRBV5-4
CASSSRQATNEKLFF
TGTGCCAGCAGCTCTAGACAGGCAACTAATGAAAAACTGTTTTTT
>TRBJ2-5|.|.|TRBV11-2
CASGARGVQETQYF
TGTGCCAGCGGAGCCAGGGGGGTCCAAGAGACCCAGTACTTC
>TRBJ2-5|TRBD2|.|TRBV7-2
CASSTGGGWGETQYF
TGTGCCAGCAGCACCGGGGGAGGGTGGGGGGAGACCCAGTACTTC
>TRBJ2-5|TRBD1|.|TRBV18
CASSPGQTQETQYF
TGTGCCAGCTCACCGGGACAGACTCAAGAGACCCAGTACTTC
>TRBJ1-1|.|.|TRBV7-2
CASSRALNTEAFF
TGTGCCAGCAGCCGAGCGCTGAACACTGAAGCTTTCTTT
>TRBJ2-1|.|.|TRBV11-3
CASSQDFWAEQFF
TGTGCCAGCAGCCAGGACTTCTGGGCTGAGCAGTTCTTC
>TRBJ2-2|TRBD1|once|TRBV6-5
CASSSTGSNTGELFF
TGTGCCAGCAGTTCGACAGGGTCGAACACCGGGGAGCTGTTTTTT
>TRBJ2-2|.|.|TRBV14
CASSPLNTGELFF
TGTGCCAGCAGCCCCCTCAACACCGGGGAGCTGTTTTTT
>TRBJ2-5|TRBD1|.|TRBV7-6
CASSSSPGQGEETQYF
TGTGCCAGCAGCTCATCTCCTGGACAGGGAGAAGAGACCCAGTACTTC
>TRBJ1-2|TRBD1|.|TRBV18
CASSQGVDYGYTF
TGTGCCAGCTCCCAGGGGGTCGACTATGGCTACACCTTC
>TRBJ1-1|TRBD1|few|TRBV29-1
CSVGTGRNTEAFF
TGCAGCGTTGGGACAGGGAGGAACACTGAAGCTTTCTTT
>TRBJ1-2|.|.|TRBV5-1
CASSLDARGRDGYTF
TGCGCCAGCAGCTTGGACGCCAGGGGTAGGGATGGCTACACCTTC
>TRBJ2-5|TRBD1|.|TRBV9
CASSSRGGAETQYF
TGTGCCAGCAGCAGTAGAGGGGGCGCGGAGACCCAGTACTTC
>TRBJ2-2|TRBD1|.|TRBV15
CATSSVGQSAGELFF
TGTGCCACCAGCAGTGTGGGACAGTCGGCCGGGGAGCTGTTTTTT
>TRBJ1-2|TRBD1|.|TRBV29-1
CSAETGGYGYTF
TGCAGCGCGGAGACAGGGGGATATGGCTACACCTTC
>TRBJ2-2|TRBD2|.|TRBV11-2
CASSRGGVSTGELFF
TGTGCCAGCAGCCGGGGGGGGGTTAGTACCGGGGAGCTGTTTTTT
>TRBJ1-2|TRBD1|.|TRBV11-2
CASSLDRGTAHGYTF
TGTGCCAGCAGCTTAGATAGGGGGACAGCACATGGCTACACCTTC
>TRBJ2-7|.|.|TRBV7-9
CASSLAGGRDEQYF
TGTGCCAGCAGCTTGGCCGGAGGGCGTGACGAGCAGTACTTC
>TRBJ2-7|.|few|TRBV6-1
CASRPGRGQAYEQYF
TGTGCCAGCAGGCCGGGTAGGGGCCAAGCCTACGAGCAGTACTTC
>TRBJ1-1|.|few|TRBV5-1
CASSLTGNTEAFF
TGCGCCAGCAGCTTGACAGGGAACACTGAAGCTTTCTTT
>TRBJ2-3|TRBD2|.|TRBV7-9
CASSLGTITDTQYF
TGTGCCAGCAGCCTAGGGACTATTACAGATACGCAGTATTTT
>TRBJ2-7|.|.|TRBV7-2
CASGWGPGYEQYF
TGTGCCAGCGGGTGGGGGCCTGGCTACGAGCAGTACTTC
>TRBJ1-2|.|.|TRBV10-3
CAISESDRPLGGYTF
TGTGCCATCAGTGAGTCCGACAGGCCCTTGGGGGGCTACACCTTC
>TRBJ2-2|TRBD2|.|TRBV5-4
CASSPSRGRASTGELFF
TGTGCCAGCAGCCCCTCCCGCGGGAGGGCCAGTACCGGGGAGCTGTTTTTT
>TRBJ2-3|.|.|TRBV19
CASSKDRGADTQYF
TGTGCCAGTAGTAAAGACCGCGGAGCGGATACGCAGTATTTT
>TRBJ2-7|.|.|TRBV2
CASNRSPGRGGYEQYF
TGTGCCAGCAATCGATCACCGGGCCGCGGAGGCTACGAGCAGTACTTC
>TRBJ2-1|TRBD1|.|TRBV9
CASSVAWTGVMNEQFF
TGTGCCAGCAGCGTAGCATGGACAGGGGTAATGAATGAGCAGTTCTTC
>TRBJ1-2|.|.|TRBV7-9
CASSLEGVTNYGYTF
TGTGCCAGCAGCTTAGAAGGGGTTACTAACTATGGCTACACCTTC
>TRBJ2-2|.|.|TRBV27
CASSSLGASGELFF
TGTGCCAGCAGTTCCCTCGGAGCTTCCGGGGAGCTGTTTTTT
>TRBJ2-1|TRBD2|.|TRBV4-3
CASSQALADSYNEQFF
TGCGCCAGCAGCCAAGCACTAGCGGATTCCTACAATGAGCAGTTCTTC
>TRBJ1-2|.|.|TRBV7-9
CASTSHRQFDGYTF
TGTGCCAGCACCTCTCACAGGCAGTTCGATGGCTACACCTTC
>TRBJ2-7|.|.|TRBV5-8
CASSLEGAYEQYF
TGTGCCAGCAGCTTGGAGGGGGCCTACGAGCAGTACTTC
>TRBJ2-1|TRBD1|.|TRBV2
CASWLGTGRESYNEQFF
TGTGCCAGCTGGCTCGGGACAGGGAGGGAATCCTACAATGAGCAGTTCTTC
>TRBJ1-6|.|.|TRBV7-6
CASSLDRIRNSPLHF
TGTGCCAGCAGCTTAGACAGAATTCGAAATTCACCCCTCCACTTT
>TRBJ2-2|.|.|TRBV6-6
CASSLGGPDTGELFF
TGTGCCAGCAGTTTGGGAGGTCCTGACACCGGGGAGCTGTTTTTT
>TRBJ2-1|TRBD1|.|TRBV9
CASSVGTGFSPHEQFF
TGTGCCAGCAGCGTAGGGACAGGGTTCTCTCCCCATGAGCAGTTCTTC
>TRBJ2-1|.|.|TRBV4-1
CASSHSGVYNEQFF
TGCGCCAGCAGCCACTCGGGGGTCTACAATGAGCAGTTCTTC